This TCR beta chain is from a study of T cells in pancreatic ductal adenocarcinoma. Study-wide findings and caveats: Enrichment of CD45RO+ effector over naive T cells in tumors may bias clonality. No significant tumor-blood clonality difference; means were about 0.12 and 0.07. The resected pancreatic cancer cohort was biased toward the minority with early-stage disease. Blood had more productive templates and around 8.6-fold more unique clonotypes than tumor.

J gave up 3 bases and V 1 base, and 11 bases lay outside the gene matches. The germline gives CDR1 SGHRS, CDR2 YFSETQ. The CDR3 is 17 residues long. The method was immunoSEQ multiplex PCR; TCRdb's version includes in-frame clones alone and lacks a portion of them. The repertoire consists of approximately 97,000 clones, with about 96% occurring once and the leading ten covering roughly 3.1%. The selected patients with pancreatic ductal adenocarcinoma had surgery but no neoadjuvant therapy. About this clone itself: No antigen is known for it.

The chain employs TRBV5-1 and TRBJ2-7; TRBD2 aligns across 9 bases. The specimen was PBMCs. The clonotype originates from a human donor with pancreatic ductal adenocarcinoma. CDR3 DNA: TGCGCCAGCAGCTTGCTTGCTTCCGGGACTAGCATCTACGAGCAGTACTTC. Residues: CASSLLASGTSIYEQYF.